The 32 T cell receptor beta chains below all came from one sample that was sequenced in a study of CD8 T cells in Susac syndrome (dated by TCRdb to the late 2010s). Library preparation was by the immunoSEQ multiplex PCR assay. RNA was extracted using the RNeasy kit, and about 0.5 to 1 ug of the RNA was reverse transcribed with random hexamers. The public sequencing data were trimmed at Q25 with fastp and processed into clonotypes with MiXCR by TCRdb, which kept only in-frame beta chains. Each entry merges the rows of one CDR3 protein and shows their most common DNA and genes. In all, the sample holds around 190,000 distinct CDR3 sequences, and 85% to 95% of those were seen once. The ten biggest clones cover approximately 0.1% of the sample. Sequences were obtained from CD4+ T cells from PBMCs. Receptors originate from a human donor in good health.

The V and J genes are TRBV18 and TRBJ2-7; TRBD2 might be the D (6 bases). Trimming removed 2 bases at V and 2 bases at J, with 13 bases between. The CDR3 has 15 residues. CDR1 and CDR2 from the germline V gene are KGHSH and LQKENI. CDR3 sequence: CASSPEGTGAYEQYV. The CDR3 coding sequence is TGTGCCAGCTCACCAGAGGGGACGGGAGCCTACGAGCAGTACGTC.

This chain links TRBV7-8 with TRBJ2-1, with D perhaps assigned TRBD1 or TRBD2 (5 bases each). The CDR3 totals 16 residues. Germline CDR1 SGHVS, CDR2 FQNEAQ. The V end lost 5 bases, the J end lost 5 bases, and 19 bases lay between the germline ends. CDR3 residues: CASSLGAVNSNNEQFF. DNA of the CDR3: TGTGCCAGCAGCCTCGGGGCCGTAAATAGTAACAATGAGCAGTTCTTC.

The V and J genes are TRBV18 and TRBJ1-1; unclear D gene. Germline CDR1 is KGHSH and CDR2 is LQKENI. The V gene lost 1 base and the J gene lost 1 base, with 16 bases spanning the gap. CDR3 size: 17 residues. The CDR3 DNA reads TGTGCCAGCTCACCACTCGGGCACGGAAATTCGAACACTGAAGCTTTCTTT. Its translation is CASSPLGHGNSNTEAFF. The whole variable domain, filled in from reference TRBV18 and TRBJ1-1, reads NAGVMQNPRHLVRRRGQEARLRCSPMKGHSHVYWYRQLPEEGLKFMVYLQKENIIDESGMPKERFSAEFPKEGPSILRIQQVVRGDSAAYFCASSPLGHGNSNTEAFFGQGTRLTVV.

V usage is TRBV3-1 and J usage is TRBJ2-3; D is undetermined. V gave up 0 bases and J gave up 3 bases, with 4 bases separating them. CDR3 size: 13 residues. Germline values: CDR1 LGHDT, CDR2 YNNKEL (reference sequence). CDR3 protein: CASSQEVTDTQYF. The CDR3 DNA sequence: TGTGCCAGCAGCCAAGAGGTAACAGATACGCAGTATTTT.

The CDR3 DNA sequence: TGTGCCAGCAGCTTCAAGACTAGCGGTGGCCCGGATACGCAGTATTTT. Amino acids: CASSFKTSGGPDTQYF. The gene calls are TRBV7-2 and TRBJ2-3; TRBD2 matches at 9 bases. This CDR3 has 16 amino acids. The ends lost 3 bases at V and 6 bases at J; junction bases unmatched: 10. Germline CDR1 is SGHTA and CDR2 is FQGNSA.

The chain carries TRBV24-1 and TRBJ2-5, with no clear D. The germline V and J ends were trimmed by 0 bases and 1 base, with 5 bases remaining between them. CDR3 length: 14 residues. Germline CDR1 KGHDR, CDR2 SFDVKD. DNA of the CDR3: TGTGCCACCAGTGATTTGGTGGGCCAAGAGACCCAGTACTTC. Protein: CATSDLVGQETQYF.

The rearrangement links TRBV9 to TRBJ1-1, with D perhaps TRBD1 (5 bases). Germline V gives CDR1 SGDLS, CDR2 YYNGEE. Trimming left V 0 bases short and J 2 bases short, with 20 bases between. There are 18 residues in the CDR3. CDR3 region: CASSVAAGRLGRNTEAFF. The CDR3 nucleotides read TGTGCCAGCAGCGTAGCGGCAGGGAGATTGGGCAGAAACACTGAAGCTTTCTTT.

V and J are TRBV29-1 and TRBJ2-2, with D possibly TRBD1 on 5 matching bases. In germline, CDR1 is SQVTM, CDR2 ANQGSEA. The CDR3 length is 13 residues. The ends were cut back, 3 bases at V and 5 bases at J, with 10 bases in the middle. The CDR3: CSVDQGYTGELFF. CDR3 nucleotides: TGCAGCGTTGATCAGGGTTATACCGGGGAGCTGTTTTTT.

This clonotype came up once. The chain joins TRBV30 to TRBJ2-1; 10 positions agree with TRBD2. After removal of 2 bases from V and 7 bases from J, the junction contained 8 bases not matched to a gene. Germline-derived CDR1 and CDR2 are GTSNPN and SVGIG (reference sequence). CDR3 length equals 15 residues. The CDR3: CAWSTSGALGNEQFF. CDR3 sequence (DNA): TGTGCCTGGAGTACTAGCGGGGCCCTAGGTAATGAGCAGTTCTTC. Using reference TRBV30 and TRBJ2-1 for the parts outside the CDR3, the full variable domain is SQTIHQWPATLVQPVGSPLSLECTVEGTSNPNLYWYRQAAGRGLQLLFYSVGIGQISSEVPQNLSASRPQDRQFILSSKKLLLSDSGFYLCAWSTSGALGNEQFFGPGTRLTVL.

The rearrangement links TRBV12-3 or TRBV12-4 to TRBJ1-2; 9 nucleotides agree with TRBD1. The CDR3 loop spans 15 amino acids. Unmatched junction bases numbered 7, after V lost 4 bases and J lost 4 bases. The CDR3, as DNA: TGTGCCAGCAGTTGGACAGGGGCCCCCATCTATGGCTACACCTTC. Translating gives CASSWTGAPIYGYTF.

The V gene is TRBV2, the J gene TRBJ2-7; TRBD1 matches at 8 bases. Germline CDR1 is SNHLY and CDR2 is FYNNEI. V was clipped by 4 bases and J by 5 bases; unmatched bases: 7. This CDR3 is 14 amino acids long. The CDR3 spells CASSAGQGPDEQYV. CDR3 nucleotides: TGTGCCAGCAGTGCAGGACAGGGCCCGGACGAGCAGTACGTC.

V gene TRBV3-1 combines with J gene TRBJ1-1, with TRBD1 as a possible D gene (5 bases). The V and J ends lost 1 base and 1 base respectively, with 10 bases between them. CDR1 and CDR2 from the germline V gene are LGHDT and YNNKEL (reference sequence). This CDR3 spans 15 amino acids. CDR3 sequence (DNA): TGTGCCAGCAGCCAAGTGGGGGGAGGGAACACTGAAGCTTTCTTT. Translating it yields CASSQVGGGNTEAFF.

The chain joins TRBV20-1 to TRBJ1-4, with D tentatively TRBD1 (5 bases). This CDR3 spans 15 amino acids. Trimming took 3 bases from V and 0 from J, leaving 11 bases between them. The germline V gene has CDR1 DFQATT and CDR2 SNEGSKA (reference sequence). The CDR3 here is CSASRDGSTNEKLFF. In DNA, the CDR3 is TGCAGTGCTAGCCGGGACGGGTCAACTAATGAAAAACTGTTTTTT.

The chain links TRBV2 to TRBJ2-3; 10 nucleotides agree with TRBD1. V shed 6 bases, J shed 12 bases, and the junction held 9 bases outside the gene matches. CDR1 and CDR2 (germline): SNHLY, FYNNEI. There are 13 residues in the CDR3. Written as DNA, the CDR3 is TGTGCCAGCAGGGCCGTTTGGACAGGGGGTCAGTATTTT. The encoded protein is CASRAVWTGGQYF.

The V gene is TRBV5-6, the J gene TRBJ2-5; 7 bases align to TRBD1. Trimming cost V 3 bases and J 12 bases; bases outside gene matches: 8. CDR1 and CDR2 (germline): SGHDT, YYEEEE. This CDR3 comprises 12 residues. The CDR3 sequence: CASSWDRDRKYF. DNA for the CDR3: TGTGCCAGCAGCTGGGACCGGGACAGAAAGTACTTC.

The chain joins TRBV10-3 to TRBJ2-1; TRBD1 aligns across 12 bases. The junction had 10 bases not matched to a gene; V was cut back by 7 bases and J by 0 bases. The CDR3 loop spans 18 amino acids. CDR1 and CDR2 from the germline V gene are ENHRY and SYGVKD. CDR3 protein: CAITPGTGGLRSYNEQFF. The CDR3 nucleotides read TGTGCCATCACCCCCGGGACAGGGGGCCTTCGCTCCTACAATGAGCAGTTCTTC.

V usage is TRBV5-4 and J usage is TRBJ2-5; TRBD1 aligns across 8 bases. Germline lookup yields CDR1 SGHNT and CDR2 YYREEE (reference sequence). The CDR3 sequence is 16 residues long. With V trimmed by 4 bases and J by 5 bases, 13 bases remained unmatched. DNA of the CDR3: TGTGCCAGCAGCACCATGACAGGGGCGGCGGGGGAGACCCAGTACTTC. It is translated as CASSTMTGAAGETQYF.

The rearrangement joins TRBV20-1 to TRBJ1-6; no clear D gene. The germline V gene encodes CDR1 DFQATT and CDR2 SNEGSKA (reference sequence). CDR3 size: 14 residues. V lost 5 bases, J lost 6 bases, and 14 bases lay in between. As DNA, the CDR3 is TGCAGTGCTGACCGAGGAGCGGGTAATTCACCCCTCCACTTT. Its translation is CSADRGAGNSPLHF.

The genes are TRBV29-1 and TRBJ1-1; TRBD1 is a possible D gene (6 bases). Germline V gene lookup returns CDR1 SQVTM and CDR2 ANQGSEA. V lost 1 base, J lost 8 bases, and 11 bases lay in between. This CDR3 region has 12 residues. The CDR3 is CSVEGTVGEAFF. In nucleotides, the CDR3 is TGCAGCGTTGAAGGGACAGTAGGAGAAGCTTTCTTT.

V usage is TRBV20-1 and J usage is TRBJ2-7, with D maybe TRBD1 (5 bases). Germline CDR1 is DFQATT and CDR2 is SNEGSKA (reference sequence). The V gene lost 1 base and the J gene lost 4 bases, with 8 bases spanning the gap. CDR3 length equals 12 residues. The CDR3 coding sequence is TGCAGTGCTAGAGTGGGGCAGTACGAGCAGTACGTC. Translating gives CSARVGQYEQYV.

This chain links TRBV25-1 with TRBJ2-6; D gene unclear. The CDR3 is 15 residues long. The germline gives CDR1 MGHDK, CDR2 SYGVNS. The V and J ends lost 3 bases and 2 bases respectively, with 8 bases between them. In nucleotides, the CDR3 is TGTGCCAGCAGTGATGGACGGACTGGGGCCAACGTCCTGACTTTC. This translates into CASSDGRTGANVLTF.

Here the CDR3 reads CAWSAGAVPPEAFF. DNA for the CDR3: TGTGCCTGGAGCGCTGGGGCAGTACCCCCTGAAGCTTTCTTT. This chain connects TRBV30 to TRBJ1-1, with D tentatively TRBD1 (5 bases). The germline V and J ends were trimmed by 3 bases and 6 bases, with 17 bases remaining between them. Looked up from germline, CDR1 is GTSNPN and CDR2 is SVGIG (reference sequence). This CDR3 contains 14 residues.

V is TRBV20-1 and J is TRBJ1-1, with D perhaps TRBD1 (6 bases). The CDR3 has 13 amino acids. With 8 bases removed from V and 4 bases from J, the gap between germline ends came to 17 bases. The germline gives CDR1 DFQATT, CDR2 SNEGSKA (reference sequence). CDR3: CSPGGQEGTEAFF. The CDR3 DNA is TGCAGTCCCGGGGGGCAAGAGGGCACTGAAGCTTTCTTT.

The chain employs TRBV7-9 and TRBJ2-7; D unclear. V was shortened by 2 bases and J by 2 bases, with 10 bases between the two germline ends. Germline V gene sequence: CDR1 SEHNR, CDR2 FQNEAQ (reference sequence). The CDR3 runs 14 residues. The CDR3, as DNA: TGTGCCAGCAGCTTACTCGGCAGCACCTACGAGCAGTACGTC. It encodes CASSLLGSTYEQYV.

The chain recombines TRBV7-2 with TRBJ2-5; D is possibly TRBD2 (5 bases). Germline V CDR1 and CDR2: SGHTA, FQGNSA. This CDR3 is built from 15 residues. V dropped 0 bases and J dropped 4 bases, with 12 bases sitting between them. For the CDR3, the DNA is TGTGCCAGCAGCTTAGCGACTACCCTACTAGAGACCCAGTACTTC. This translates into CASSLATTLLETQYF.

The gene calls are TRBV5-4 and TRBJ2-5; 9 bases line up with TRBD2. Germline assignment: CDR1 SGHNT and CDR2 YYREEE (reference sequence). With 0 bases clipped from V and 7 bases from J, the junction kept 7 bases outside the gene matches. This CDR3 has 15 amino acids. The CDR3 here is CASSLEGGGAMTQYF. The DNA of the CDR3 is TGTGCCAGCAGCTTGGAGGGCGGGGGGGCAATGACCCAGTACTTC.

V is TRBV6-6 and J is TRBJ2-1; no reliable D call. V lost 0 bases to trimming and J lost 6 bases, with 6 bases between them. This CDR3 is built from 13 residues. Germline lookup yields CDR1 MNHNY and CDR2 SVGAGI (reference sequence). The CDR3: CASSYSRGNEQFF. In DNA form, the CDR3 reads TGTGCCAGCAGTTACTCACGTGGCAATGAGCAGTTCTTC.

The chain carries TRBV3-1 and TRBJ2-7; 7 bases match TRBD1. Germline trimming cut 0 bases from V and 3 bases from J; bases unmatched to any gene: 11. Germline CDR1 LGHDT, CDR2 YNNKEL (reference sequence). The CDR3 totals 17 residues. The CDR3 protein is CASSQDGQANRCYEQYF. The CDR3 DNA is TGTGCCAGCAGCCAAGATGGACAGGCCAATAGGTGCTACGAGCAGTACTTC.

The rearrangement uses TRBV9 and TRBJ2-3; no clear D gene. The ends were cut back, 2 bases at V and 4 bases at J, with 8 bases in the middle. CDR3 length: 13 amino acids. Germline lookup yields CDR1 SGDLS and CDR2 YYNGEE. The CDR3 nucleotides read TGTGCCAGCAGCGTTGGACCTCCAGATACGCAGTATTTT. It is translated as CASSVGPPDTQYF.

This clonotype was observed once. This chain uses TRBV12-3 or TRBV12-4 with TRBJ1-6, with 9 bases aligning to TRBD1. This CDR3 has 17 residues. Trimming removed 5 bases from V and 6 bases from J; junction bases left unmatched: 11. The CDR3: CASSPNYADRGNSPLHF. The DNA of the CDR3 is TGTGCCAGCAGTCCCAACTACGCGGACAGGGGTAATTCACCCCTCCACTTT.

The chain combines TRBV20-1 with TRBJ2-3, with no clear D. Trimming took off 2 bases at V and 4 bases at J, with 4 bases between the two ends. CDR1 is DFQATT, CDR2 SNEGSKA, per germline (reference sequence). This CDR3 comprises 11 residues. This CDR3 reads CSARWADTQYF. The CDR3 nucleotides read TGCAGTGCTAGATGGGCAGATACGCAGTATTTT.

V is TRBV29-1 and J is TRBJ2-1; no clear D gene. Germline CDR1 SQVTM, CDR2 ANQGSEA. The CDR3 is 15 amino acids. The ends were cut back, 0 bases at V and 7 bases at J, with 16 bases in the middle. The CDR3 sequence: CSVEEKWRLGNEQFF. The CDR3 DNA follows: TGCAGCGTTGAAGAGAAGTGGCGGTTGGGAAATGAGCAGTTCTTC.